This is a list of T cell receptor beta chains from one sample in a study of PD-1 blockade in classical Hodgkin lymphoma. Assay used: immunoSEQ multiplex PCR; TCRdb lists only in-frame clones, some missing. The sample gives about 32,000 clones, roughly 80% of which show up once; approximately 29% is in the top ten. The sequencing here drew on peripheral blood mononuclear cells (PBMCs), taken at baseline. These receptors originate from a human donor with classical Hodgkin lymphoma. CDR3s include the opening cysteine and the closing phenylalanine or tryptophan. Each record gives: clone size, J gene, D gene, V gene, CDR3 DNA, CDR3 protein. A D gene is named only where the DNA matches it firmly. Size values are once, few and many counts, or a class for expanded clones, and some rows have none.

>-|TRBJ2-1|TRBD2|TRBV19
TGTGCCAGTAGTATTCTAGCGGGGGGCGCTGAGCAGTTCTTC
CASSILAGGAEQFF
>-|TRBJ1-2|TRBD1|TRBV5-1
TGCGCCAGCAGCTCGGACAGGGAAGTGCGTGGCTACACCTTC
CASSSDREVRGYTF
>-|TRBJ1-1|TRBD1|TRBV6-5
TGTGCCAGCAGTTACCAGGAAGGGGGCCCCACTGAAGCTTTCTTT
CASSYQEGGPTEAFF
>-|TRBJ2-3|TRBD1|TRBV5-1
TGCGCCAGCAGCGCCGGGACAGGGACAGATACGCAGTATTTT
CASSAGTGTDTQYF
>-|TRBJ2-1|-|TRBV7-2
TGTGCCAGCAGCGTTAGCGCGGATCTCTACAATGAGCAGTTCTTC
CASSVSADLYNEQFF
>-|TRBJ1-1|-|TRBV11-1
TGTGCCAGCAGCCCCGACAGGATGAACACTGAAGCTTTCTTT
CASSPDRMNTEAFF
>-|TRBJ1-1|-|TRBV7-8
TGTGCCAGCAGCTTTAAAATGAACACTGAAGCTTTCTTT
CASSFKMNTEAFF
>-|TRBJ2-7|-|TRBV15
TGTGCCACCAGCAGAGATTACAGATCCTACGAGCAGTACTTC
CATSRDYRSYEQYF
>-|TRBJ1-5|-|TRBV19
TGTGCCAGTAGTATAGCGTCGGTGGGGTTCTATAGCAATCAGCCCCAGCATTTT
CASSIASVGFYSNQPQHF
>-|TRBJ1-2|-|TRBV11-2
TGTGCCAGCAGCTTAGCGCCCCAGGATGGCTACACCTTC
CASSLAPQDGYTF
>-|TRBJ2-4|-|TRBV6-1
TGTGCCAGCAGCCGTGGGGGGGCGGAAAACATTCAGTACTTC
CASSRGGAENIQYF
>medium-sized|TRBJ2-2|-|TRBV9
TGTGCCAGCAGCGGACTTGGGACCGGGGAGCTGTTTTTT
CASSGLGTGELFF
>-|TRBJ2-7|TRBD1|TRBV12-5
TGTGCTAGTGGTAATTGGGACCCGACAGGGGCCTCCTACGAGCAGTACTTC
CASGNWDPTGASYEQYF
>-|TRBJ2-5|-|TRBV5-6
TGTGCCAGCAGCTTGGAGGGGGTCACCGAGACCCAGTACTTC
CASSLEGVTETQYF
>-|TRBJ2-5|-|TRBV7-2
TGTGCCAGCAGCTTAAGTTTCCAGTCTCAAGAGACCCAGTACTTC
CASSLSFQSQETQYF
>-|TRBJ1-3|-|TRBV9
TGTGCCAGCAGCGTAGAGGCAGTCCACTCTGGAAACACCATATATTTT
CASSVEAVHSGNTIYF
>-|TRBJ2-5|TRBD2|TRBV19
TGTGCCAGTAGTTCGGTAGCGGGGGCTCAAGAGACCCAGTACTTC
CASSSVAGAQETQYF
>-|TRBJ1-3|-|TRBV18
TGTGCCAGCTCACCACGCCAACAGGGTACAAACACCATATATTTT
CASSPRQQGTNTIYF
>-|TRBJ1-5|-|TRBV5-1
TGCGCCAGCAGCCCCGGACAGTTTAGCAATCAGCCCCAGCATTTT
CASSPGQFSNQPQHF
>-|TRBJ1-1|-|TRBV7-9
TGTGCCAGCAGCTTGTCACTTGTAGCTTTCTTT
CASSLSLVAFF
>-|TRBJ2-7|TRBD1|TRBV27
TGTGCCAGCACCCCTGCTACCGGGACAGGGCCCTACGAGCAGTACTTC
CASTPATGTGPYEQYF
>-|TRBJ2-5|-|TRBV11-1
TGTGCCAGCAGCTTAGTCGCCACACAAGAGACCCAGTACTTC
CASSLVATQETQYF
>-|TRBJ2-7|TRBD1|TRBV11-2
TGTGCCAGCAGGAACCAATATGGGGACAGGCAATCCTACGAGCAGTACTTC
CASRNQYGDRQSYEQYF
>-|TRBJ2-1|-|TRBV29-1
TGCAGCGTTGACGGGGGGCGATTTGGTGAGCAGTTCTTC
CSVDGGRFGEQFF
>-|TRBJ1-2|-|TRBV4-1
TGCGCCAGCAGCCAAGATCAGGGGCCCAGTTCCTATGGCTACACCTTC
CASSQDQGPSSYGYTF
>-|TRBJ1-2|-|TRBV5-4
TGTGCCAGCAGCTCCGAATCCTATGGCTACACCTTC
CASSSESYGYTF
>-|TRBJ1-4|-|TRBV19
TGTGCCAGTAGTCCCGGGATGGGGCTTGCAACTAATGAAAAACTGTTTTTT
CASSPGMGLATNEKLFF
>-|TRBJ2-3|-|TRBV18
TGTGCCAGCTCACCCGGCGATACGCAGTATTTT
CASSPGDTQYF
>-|TRBJ1-1|-|TRBV18
TGTGCCAGCTCCTTCGGGAGGAAGAACACTGAAGCTTTCTTT
CASSFGRKNTEAFF
>-|TRBJ2-3|TRBD1|TRBV11-2
TGTGCCAGCAGCTTACAAGTGTCAGGGGGCCGAGATACGCAGTATTTT
CASSLQVSGGRDTQYF
>-|TRBJ2-1|TRBD2|TRBV7-2
TGTGCCAGCAGCCCCGGGGGGGCAAGGAATGAGCAGTTCTTC
CASSPGGARNEQFF
>-|TRBJ2-7|-|TRBV30
TGTGCCTGGAGTAGGGCAGGGCTTGCCTACGAGCAGTACTTC
CAWSRAGLAYEQYF
>-|TRBJ2-3|TRBD1|TRBV5-1
TGCGCCAGCAGCTCCATGGACAGGGGAGGGGATACGCAGTATTTT
CASSSMDRGGDTQYF
>-|TRBJ2-7|-|TRBV6-1
TGTGCCAGCAGTGAACAGTCGACAGTAGGCGAGCAGTACTTC
CASSEQSTVGEQYF
>-|TRBJ2-1|TRBD2|TRBV7-9
TGTGCCAGCAGCTTAGGACTAGCGGCCTCGGTGGCCTACAATGAGCAGTTCTTC
CASSLGLAASVAYNEQFF
>-|TRBJ1-1|-|TRBV7-8
TGTGCCAGCAGCTCCCACACACCATTGGTGGCTGGTGAAGCTTTCTTT
CASSSHTPLVAGEAFF
>once|TRBJ2-1|-|TRBV11-3
TGTGCCAGCAGCTTAGAGTCAGGGGGGGCCTCCTACAATGAGCAGTTCTTC
CASSLESGGASYNEQFF
>-|TRBJ2-3|-|TRBV7-3
TGTGCCAGCAGCTTAACGCCCCATAGCGGTGTTGGCACAGATACGCAGTATTTT
CASSLTPHSGVGTDTQYF
>-|TRBJ2-7|-|TRBV5-1
TGCGCCAGCAGCCTTGAAGCTGGGAAAGGCTACGAGCAGTACTTC
CASSLEAGKGYEQYF
>-|TRBJ1-2|TRBD1|TRBV18
TGTGCCAGCTCACTAACTCTGGGGCAGGGGGACTATGGCTACACCTTC
CASSLTLGQGDYGYTF
>-|TRBJ1-3|TRBD1|TRBV19
TGTGCCAGTAGACTGGACAGGGGCTCTGGAAACACCATATATTTT
CASRLDRGSGNTIYF
>-|TRBJ1-2|-|TRBV2
TGTGCCAGCAGTGAAGCGCGGGGGGCGGTGGTGAATGGCTACACCTTC
CASSEARGAVVNGYTF
>-|TRBJ1-6|-|TRBV7-2
TGTGCCAGCAGCTTGGAGCGGGGCAGGGGTTCACCCCTCCACTTT
CASSLERGRGSPLHF
>-|TRBJ1-2|TRBD1|TRBV6-1
TGTGCCAGCAGACAGGACAGGGCTGGCTACACCTTC
CASRQDRAGYTF
>-|TRBJ1-1|-|TRBV6-1
TGTGCCAGCAGCATCGTACAGTCCCCGAGGACTGAAGCTTTCTTT
CASSIVQSPRTEAFF
>-|TRBJ2-1|-|TRBV7-9
TGTGCCAGCAGCCTCGGACAAGGACTGCGCTCCTATAATGAGCAGTTCTTC
CASSLGQGLRSYNEQFF